This T cell receptor (beta chain) was retrieved from a study of blood T cells in healthy people across ages. Using a J-beta primer mix together with a sample-barcoded 5' primer, a second PCR was run for 7 to 11 cycles. MiXCR, run by TCRdb on the 5' RACE reads, gives a single entry per CDR3 protein. The table shows 1.5 million to 1.9 million distinct CDR3 sequences, with approximately 39% occurring only once. Study-wide results and limits: It was not possible, with unsorted PBMCs, to conclusively compare naive and antigen-experienced cells. The authors considered diversity estimates from one million T cells to be underestimates. Older age coincided with a roughly linear decline in TCR beta diversity per million T cells.

V shed 1 base and J shed 0 bases, with 16 bases lying between them. This CDR3 has 18 amino acids. Looked up from germline, CDR1 is MGHDK and CDR2 is SYGVNS. Of note for this clonotype: Its specificity is not known.

Healthy Caucasian individuals from Russia aged about 6 to 90 served as donors. The sample taken for sequencing was blood. The chain couples TRBV25-1 to TRBJ1-5; D uncertain. This TCR was recovered from a woman younger than 35 in good health. The CDR3 sequence: CASSESCRTRYSNQPQHF. CDR3 coding DNA: TGTGCCAGCAGTGAATCATGTCGGACGAGGTATAGCAATCAGCCCCAGCATTTT.